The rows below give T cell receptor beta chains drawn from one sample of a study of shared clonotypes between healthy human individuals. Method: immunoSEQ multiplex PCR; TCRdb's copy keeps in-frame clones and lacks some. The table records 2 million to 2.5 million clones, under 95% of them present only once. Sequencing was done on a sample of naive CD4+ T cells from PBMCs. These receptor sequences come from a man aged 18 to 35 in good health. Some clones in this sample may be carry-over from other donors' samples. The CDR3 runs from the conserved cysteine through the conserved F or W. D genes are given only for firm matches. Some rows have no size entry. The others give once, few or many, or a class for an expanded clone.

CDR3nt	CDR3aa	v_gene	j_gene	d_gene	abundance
TGCGCCAGCAGTGATCTCTCCCTCGGGCCCTACGAGCAGTACTTC	CASSDLSLGPYEQYF	TRBV10-2	TRBJ2-7	NA	NA
TGTGCCAGCAGCCCATTCCCTCAACTATACACAGATACGCAGTATTTT	CASSPFPQLYTDTQYF	TRBV11-1	TRBJ2-3	NA	NA
TGTGCCTGGAGTGTACGTCTAGGCCGTGTGAAACCTGGGGCCAACGTCCTGACTTTC	CAWSVRLGRVKPGANVLTF	TRBV30	TRBJ2-6	NA	NA
TGTGCCACCAGCAGTCCGAAGGGTGGGTTAATTGAAGCTTTCTTT	CATSSPKGGLIEAFF	TRBV15	TRBJ1-1	NA	once
TGTGCCAGCAGCCCCCGGACTAGCGAACACACCGGGGAGCTGTTTTTT	CASSPRTSEHTGELFF	TRBV6-6	TRBJ2-2	TRBD2	NA
TGTGCCAGCAGCCCCCCTTCCGGGGGGGAGCTGTTTTTT	CASSPPSGGELFF	TRBV7-3	TRBJ2-2	NA	NA
TGTGCCAGCAGCTTGACAGGGGCCACTGAAGCTTTCTTT	CASSLTGATEAFF	TRBV28	TRBJ1-1	TRBD1	NA
TGTGCCAGCAGCCCAGCCGGGGCTAGCACAGATACGCAGTATTTT	CASSPAGASTDTQYF	TRBV11-2	TRBJ2-3	NA	NA
TGCGCCAGCAGCCCCAACTTAGCGGGAGGAACAGATACGCAGTATTTT	CASSPNLAGGTDTQYF	TRBV5-1	TRBJ2-3	TRBD2	NA
TGTGCCAGCAGCTTTTTGCCCGGGACAGGGAACGGCTACACCTTC	CASSFLPGTGNGYTF	TRBV7-3	TRBJ1-2	TRBD1	NA
TGTGCCATCAGTCCGGGACAGGGGGTCGACGAGCAGTACTTC	CAISPGQGVDEQYF	TRBV10-3	TRBJ2-7	TRBD1	NA
TGTGCCAGCAGCCCTCGGACAGGGAAGATTTCGTATGAGCAGTTCTTC	CASSPRTGKISYEQFF	TRBV9	TRBJ2-1	TRBD1	once
TGTGCCGGAAGGACTAGCGGGAGGGCCGCTTTAGAGACCCAGTACTTC	CAGRTSGRAALETQYF	TRBV2	TRBJ2-5	TRBD2	NA
TGTGCCAGCACCCAGGCAGGGAGCCAAGAGACCCAGTACTTC	CASTQAGSQETQYF	TRBV25-1	TRBJ2-5	NA	NA
TGCAGCGGAGAACAGGGCCCAGATACGCAGTATTTT	CSGEQGPDTQYF	TRBV29-1	TRBJ2-3	NA	NA
TGTGCCAGCGGCGGACAGGGAGTAGGAGAGACCCAGTACTTC	CASGGQGVGETQYF	TRBV5-4	TRBJ2-5	TRBD1	NA
TGTGCCAGCAGTCCACGGACTAGCGGGAGAGGGCTGAACACCGGGGAGCTGTTTTTT	CASSPRTSGRGLNTGELFF	TRBV28	TRBJ2-2	TRBD2	once
TGCGCCAGCAGCCAAGATGCTGGCGCGGGAGGGCCGAGGGAGCAGTTCTTC	CASSQDAGAGGPREQFF	TRBV4-1	TRBJ2-1	TRBD2	NA
TGTGCCAGCAGCGAACGACTAGCGGGAGCCTACGCAGGCTCGGATGAGCAGTTCTTC	CASSERLAGAYAGSDEQFF	TRBV9	TRBJ2-1	TRBD2	once
TGTGCCAGCTCACCAAGTGTGTCAGATACGCAGTATTTT	CASSPSVSDTQYF	TRBV18	TRBJ2-3	NA	NA